These 15 T cell receptor beta chains came from one sample sequenced in a study of T cell responses to AZD1222 COVID-19 vaccine. Sequencing used immunoSEQ multiplex PCR; TCRdb keeps in-frame clones, though not all of them. The table lists fewer than 110,000 clones, 80% to 90% of them singletons. Source: peripheral blood, taken 28 days after the second AZD1222 dose. Receptor source: an adult who received the AZD1222 COVID-19 vaccine.

With regard to this clone: One end of the junction is discordant with germline, which a read error may explain. This chain joins TRBV27 and TRBJ2-3; possibly TRBD2 for D (6 bases). This CDR3 is built from 15 residues. Germline assignment: CDR1 MNHEY and CDR2 SMNVEV (reference sequence). The CDR3 loop is CASSRSAGSPDTQYF. In nucleotides, the CDR3 is TGTGCTAGCAGTCGATCGGCGGGATCCCCAGATACGCAGTATTTT.

J is TRBJ1-1 and V is TRBV30; TRBD1 matches at 7 bases. The V gene end was trimmed by 8 bases and the J gene end by 11 bases; junction bases not matched to a gene: 11. The CDR3 is 11 amino acids. Germline CDR1 and CDR2: GTSNPN and SVGIG (reference sequence). CDR3 protein: CAGIRQGRAFF. CDR3 in DNA: TGTGCCGGAATAAGACAGGGTAGGGCTTTCTTT.

This chain joins TRBV4-1 and TRBJ1-3, with D possibly TRBD1 on 6 matching bases. Trimming left V 4 bases short and J 0 bases short, with 16 bases between. CDR3 length: 17 amino acids. Germline-derived CDR1 and CDR2 are MGHRA and YSYEKL. CDR3 DNA: TGCGCCAGCAGCCTTCTTAAGGGGGGCGGCTCTGGAAACACCATATATTTT. Amino acids: CASSLLKGGGSGNTIYF.

The chain couples TRBV19 to TRBJ1-2; a weak D match, TRBD1 (5 bases). The CDR3 contains 15 residues. Germline lookup yields CDR1 LNHDA and CDR2 SQIVND (reference sequence). The V end was cut by 7 bases, the J end by 7 bases, with 22 bases between. CDR3 amino acids: CASTPRSEGNGGYTF. In DNA, the CDR3 is TGTGCCAGTACCCCCAGGTCGGAGGGGAACGGTGGCTACACCTTC.

The gene calls are TRBV10-3 and TRBJ2-2; maybe TRBD1 (5 bases). V lost 2 bases and J 2 bases, leaving 15 bases between the germline ends. CDR3 length: 17 amino acids. Germline CDR1 ENHRY, CDR2 SYGVKD. The DNA of the CDR3 is TGTGCCATCAGTGAGGTAGCTTTAAGGGGAAACACCGGGGAGCTGTTTTTT. Protein: CAISEVALRGNTGELFF.

V gene TRBV4-2 combines with J gene TRBJ2-7; tentatively, D is TRBD2 (5 bases). This CDR3 spans 16 amino acids. Trimming stripped 4 bases from V and 4 bases from J, with 20 bases between. Looked up from germline, CDR1 is LGHNA and CDR2 is YNFKEQ. CDR3 in DNA: TGTGCCAGCAGCCCCACACCTGCTTCTTCGGGGTACGAGCAGTACTTC. It specifies CASSPTPASSGYEQYF.

This clone was counted once. The CDR3 reads CASRDLGSYEQYF. The CDR3 nucleotides are TGTGCCAGCAGGGATTTAGGGAGCTACGAGCAGTACTTC. The chain couples TRBV6-5 to TRBJ2-7; a weak D match, TRBD2 (5 bases). There are 13 residues in the CDR3. V gave up 6 bases and J gave up 3 bases, with 12 bases separating them. Looked up from germline, CDR1 is MNHEY and CDR2 is SVGAGI.

The chain combines TRBV11-2 with TRBJ1-2; tentative D call: TRBD1 (6 bases). CDR1 is SGHAT, CDR2 FQNNGV, per germline. With 1 base removed from V and 3 bases from J, the gap between germline ends came to 21 bases. CDR3 length equals 18 residues. Here the CDR3 DNA reads TGTGCCAGCAGCTTAGTCGGTACAGGGTATGGTGGGGACTATGGCTACACCTTC. Protein: CASSLVGTGYGGDYGYTF.

V usage is TRBV3-1 (or the pseudogene TRBV3-2) and J usage is TRBJ2-7; D is possibly TRBD2 (5 bases). Per germline, CDR1 LGHDT and CDR2 YNNKEL (reference sequence). V lost 4 bases and J 5 bases, leaving 9 bases between the germline ends. CDR3 length: 12 amino acids. CDR3 in DNA: TGTGCCAGCAGCCCCTCGGGGAACGAGCAGTACTTC. Translation: CASSPSGNEQYF.

This chain uses TRBV4-1 with TRBJ1-5, with 11 nucleotides matching TRBD1. After removal of 1 base from V and 6 bases from J, the junction contained 8 bases not matched to a gene. The CDR3 length is 17 residues. CDR1 and CDR2 (germline): MGHRA, YSYEKL. This CDR3 is CASSQADRGPGGQPQHF. The CDR3 nucleotides are TGCGCCAGCAGCCAAGCGGACAGGGGGCCCGGGGGTCAGCCCCAGCATTTT.

This clone showed up just once. The chain is built from TRBV3-1 (or the pseudogene TRBV3-2) and TRBJ2-1; 14 bases line up with TRBD2. Trimming removed 4 bases from V and 4 bases from J; junction bases left unmatched: 12. The CDR3 covers 19 residues. CDR1 is LGHDT and CDR2 is YNNKEL in the germline V gene (reference sequence). This chain's CDR3 is CASSRRLAGGANAYNEQFF. CDR3 DNA sequence: TGTGCCAGCAGCCGAAGACTAGCGGGGGGGGCGAACGCTTACAATGAGCAGTTCTTC.

This sequence joins TRBV4-3 and TRBJ2-2; the match to TRBD2 covers 7 bases. The germline CDR1 and CDR2 sequences are LGHNA and YSLEER. Unmatched junction bases numbered 8, after V lost 0 bases and J lost 4 bases. This CDR3 has 17 residues. CDR3 sequence: CASSQDREVGRTGELFF. The CDR3 nucleotides read TGCGCCAGCAGCCAAGATCGGGAGGTCGGACGCACCGGGGAGCTGTTTTTT.

As concerns this clone: The sample holds other DNA sequences that translate to the same CDR3. DNA of the CDR3: TGTGCCATCAGCGTAACAGATACGCAGTATTTT. It encodes CAISVTDTQYF. The chain couples TRBV10-3 to TRBJ2-3; D gene ambiguous. Germline values: CDR1 ENHRY, CDR2 SYGVKD. Deletions cut 6 bases from V and 3 bases from J, with 4 bases between. The CDR3 runs 11 residues.

This clone was seen only once. This rearrangement joins TRBV24-1 to TRBJ2-2; 10 nucleotides match TRBD1. Germline CDR1 and CDR2: KGHDR and SFDVKD. The CDR3 totals 16 residues. J was trimmed by 6 bases and V by 3 bases; bases with no gene match: 6. The CDR3 region is CATSDPGTGVPGELFF. CDR3 coding DNA: TGTGCCACCAGTGATCCCGGGACAGGGGTTCCCGGGGAGCTGTTTTTT.

The chain couples TRBV19 to TRBJ1-5; D is possibly TRBD1 (6 bases). Germline CDR1 reads LNHDA; CDR2 reads SQIVND (reference sequence). V lost 9 bases, J lost 3 bases, and 15 bases lay in between. This CDR3 contains 14 residues. The CDR3 loop is CASRGRTDNQPQHF. CDR3 coding DNA: TGTGCCAGCCGGGGCAGGACAGACAATCAGCCCCAGCATTTT. The full variable domain, with the rest looked up from reference TRBV19 and TRBJ1-5, is DGGITQSPKYLFRKEGQNVTLSCEQNLNHDAMYWYRQDPGQGLRLIYYSQIVNDFQKGDIAEGYSVSREKKESFPLTVTSAQKNPTAFYLCASRGRTDNQPQHFGDGTRLSIL.